This T cell receptor (beta chain) was identified in a study of OX40 agonist ivuxolimab in advanced cancers. Whole-study findings and limits: Among the lowest peripheral clonal expansion occurred in 0.1-3.0 mg/kg partial responders. At doses 0.1 to 3.0 mg/kg, CD4+ and CD8+ clones expanded.

The CDR3 extends over 14 amino acids. The germline V gene encodes CDR1 SGHVS and CDR2 FNYEAQ. The J segment lost 6 bases and the V segment lost 4 bases, leaving 2 bases of the junction unmatched. Assay used: immunoSEQ multiplex PCR; TCRdb lists only in-frame clones, some missing. This sample yields fewer than 25,000 clones, of which 86% are seen a single time; about two fifths belongs to the top ten. This clone appeared once. Its antigen is still unknown. The chain recombines TRBV7-6 with TRBJ2-2, with 10 bases that match TRBD1. The sequence was collected from an adult with an advanced solid tumor such as melanoma, head and neck, liver or kidney cancer. The specimen comprised CD4+ or CD8+ T cells sorted from blood, sampled in a trial of the OX40 agonist ivuxolimab. CDR3 in DNA: TGTGCCAGCAGCTGGGACAGGGGCGCCGGGGAGCTGTTTTTT. It is translated as CASSWDRGAGELFF.